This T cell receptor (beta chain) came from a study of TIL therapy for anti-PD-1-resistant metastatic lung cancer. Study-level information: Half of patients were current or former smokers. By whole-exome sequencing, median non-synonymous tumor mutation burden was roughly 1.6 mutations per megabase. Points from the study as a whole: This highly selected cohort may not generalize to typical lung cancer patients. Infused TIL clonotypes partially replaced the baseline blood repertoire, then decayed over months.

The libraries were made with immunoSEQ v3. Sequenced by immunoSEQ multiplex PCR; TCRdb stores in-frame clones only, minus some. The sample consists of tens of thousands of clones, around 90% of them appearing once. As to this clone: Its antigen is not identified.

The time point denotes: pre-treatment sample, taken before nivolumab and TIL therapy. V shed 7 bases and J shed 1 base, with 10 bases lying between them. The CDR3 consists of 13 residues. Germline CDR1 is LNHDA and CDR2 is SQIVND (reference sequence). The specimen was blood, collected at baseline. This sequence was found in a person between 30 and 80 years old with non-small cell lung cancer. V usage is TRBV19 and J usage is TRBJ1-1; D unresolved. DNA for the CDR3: TGTGCCAGTATCCCCTCGGGGAACACTGAAGCTTTCTTT. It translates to CASIPSGNTEAFF.